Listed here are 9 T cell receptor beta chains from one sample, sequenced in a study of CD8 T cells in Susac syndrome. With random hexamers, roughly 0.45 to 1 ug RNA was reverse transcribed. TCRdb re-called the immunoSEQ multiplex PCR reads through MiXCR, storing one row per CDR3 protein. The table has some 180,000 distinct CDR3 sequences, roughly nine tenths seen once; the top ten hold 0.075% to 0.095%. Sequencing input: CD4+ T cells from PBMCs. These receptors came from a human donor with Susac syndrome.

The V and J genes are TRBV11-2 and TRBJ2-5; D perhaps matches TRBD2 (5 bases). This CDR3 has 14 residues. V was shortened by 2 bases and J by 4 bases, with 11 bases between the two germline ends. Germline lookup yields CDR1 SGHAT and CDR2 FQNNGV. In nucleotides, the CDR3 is TGTGCCAGCAGCTTATCCCGAGGAGGAGAGACCCAGTACTTC. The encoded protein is CASSLSRGGETQYF.

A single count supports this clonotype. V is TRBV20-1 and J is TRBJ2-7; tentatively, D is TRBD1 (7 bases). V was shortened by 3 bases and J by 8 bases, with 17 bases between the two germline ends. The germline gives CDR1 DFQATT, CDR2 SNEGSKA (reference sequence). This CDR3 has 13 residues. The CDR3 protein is CSARGGQKYKQYF. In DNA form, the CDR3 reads TGCAGTGCTAGGGGGGGACAGAAGTACAAGCAGTACTTC.

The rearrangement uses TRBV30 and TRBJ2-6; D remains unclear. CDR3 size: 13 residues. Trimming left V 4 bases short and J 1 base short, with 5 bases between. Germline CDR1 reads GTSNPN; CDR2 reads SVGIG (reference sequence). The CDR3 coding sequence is TGTGCCTGGATGAATTCTGGGGCCAACGTCCTGACTTTC. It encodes CAWMNSGANVLTF.

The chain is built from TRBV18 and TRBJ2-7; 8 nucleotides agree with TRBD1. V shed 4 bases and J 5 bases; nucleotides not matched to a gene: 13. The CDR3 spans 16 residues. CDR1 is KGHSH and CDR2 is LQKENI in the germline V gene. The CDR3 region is CASSQRAGTGRHEQYF. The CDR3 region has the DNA TGTGCCAGCTCACAAAGAGCCGGGACAGGCCGCCACGAGCAGTACTTC.

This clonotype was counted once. CDR3 region: CASSSNTNSPLHF. The CDR3 DNA follows: TGCGCCAGCAGCTCAAACACAAATTCACCCCTCCACTTT. The rearrangement joins TRBV5-1 to TRBJ1-6, with D hard to call. The germline V gene encodes CDR1 SGHRS and CDR2 YFSETQ. The V end was cut by 3 bases, the J end by 7 bases, with 8 bases between. This CDR3 is built from 13 residues.

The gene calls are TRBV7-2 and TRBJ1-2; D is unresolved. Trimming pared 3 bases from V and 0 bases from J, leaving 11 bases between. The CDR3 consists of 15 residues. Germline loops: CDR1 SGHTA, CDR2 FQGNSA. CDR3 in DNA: TGTGCCAGCAGCTTTAAGACCGGAGCTAACTATGGCTACACCTTC. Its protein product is CASSFKTGANYGYTF.

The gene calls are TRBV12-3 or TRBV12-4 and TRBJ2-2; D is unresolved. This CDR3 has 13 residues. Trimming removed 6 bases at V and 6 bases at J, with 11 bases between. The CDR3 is CASRGQAAGELFF. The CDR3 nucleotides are TGTGCCAGCAGAGGCCAGGCGGCCGGGGAGCTGTTTTTT.

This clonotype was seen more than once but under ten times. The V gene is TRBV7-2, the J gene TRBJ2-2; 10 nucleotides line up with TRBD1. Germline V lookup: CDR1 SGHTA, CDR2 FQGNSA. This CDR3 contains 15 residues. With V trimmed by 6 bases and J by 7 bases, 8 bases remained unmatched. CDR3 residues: CASRLPGQGNGELFF. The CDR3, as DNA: TGTGCCAGCAGATTACCGGGACAGGGGAACGGGGAGCTGTTTTTT.

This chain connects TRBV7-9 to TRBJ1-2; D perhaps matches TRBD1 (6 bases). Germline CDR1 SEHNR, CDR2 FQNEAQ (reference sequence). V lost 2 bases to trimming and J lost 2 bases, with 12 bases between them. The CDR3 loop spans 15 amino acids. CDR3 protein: CASSLNTGTNYGYTF. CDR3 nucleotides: TGTGCCAGCAGCTTAAATACAGGGACGAACTATGGCTACACCTTC.